The next 16 T cell receptor beta chains were all read from a single sample in a study of CD8+CD57+ T cells in acquired aplastic anemia. Profiles of TCR beta VDJ and CDR3 were generated from a genomic DNA template. TCRdb re-derived calls from the reads in MiXCR, one entry per CDR3 protein. The table lists hundreds of thousands of distinct CDR3 sequences, approximately 32% of them singletons. It was patients with CD8+CD57+ cell expansion by flow cytometry who were chosen for sequencing. Sequencing was carried out using sorted CD4+, CD8+, or CD8+CD57+ T cells (not recorded which) from PBMCs. These receptors all stem from a human donor with aplastic anemia.

The chain couples TRBV25-1 to TRBJ1-1; unclear D gene. V lost 6 bases and J lost 3, with 26 bases in between. Germline CDR1 MGHDK, CDR2 SYGVNS. The CDR3 is made up of 18 amino acids. The CDR3 DNA follows: TGTGCCAGCAGCTGGACGCAGACTATAGGGCGCCGCGACACTGAAGCTTTCTTT. It specifies CASSWTQTIGRRDTEAFF.

There are a few counts of this clonotype. The chain recombines TRBV2 with TRBJ1-4; D is possibly TRBD1 (5 bases). The germline V and J ends were trimmed by 7 bases and 7 bases, with 16 bases remaining between them. The CDR3 extends over 14 amino acids. The germline gives CDR1 SNHLY, CDR2 FYNNEI. The CDR3 loop reads CASTSQGGIEKLFF. Written as DNA, the CDR3 is TGTGCCAGCACCTCCCAGGGTGGGATTGAAAAACTGTTTTTT.

As for this clonotype: The junction shows a germline mismatch at one end, possibly a read error. The J gene is TRBJ1-5, the V gene TRBV29-1; D is undetermined. Germline CDR1 SQVTM, CDR2 ANQGSEA. This CDR3 contains 13 residues. CDR3 amino acids: CSVEESSNQPQHF. The CDR3, as DNA: TGCAGCGTCGAAGAGAGTAGCAATCAGCCCCAGCATTTT.

The sample holds many counts of this clonotype. The chain uses TRBV19 and TRBJ2-5; D is unclear. Trimming took 2 bases from V and 2 from J, leaving 12 bases between them. This CDR3 has 15 amino acids. Germline V gene sequence: CDR1 LNHDA, CDR2 SQIVND (reference sequence). The CDR3 spells CASSINRNGQETQYF. CDR3 in DNA: TGTGCCAGTAGTATAAACCGAAACGGACAAGAGACCCAGTACTTC.

In its sample, this clonotype was seen a few times. The chain is built from TRBV11-2 and TRBJ1-1; D is uncertain. The CDR3 is 13 residues long. CDR1 is SGHAT and CDR2 is FQNNGV in the germline V gene. V was trimmed by 5 bases and J by 5 bases, leaving 12 bases between them. CDR3 sequence (DNA): TGTGCCAGCAGCAAAGTGGCCCTAACTGAAGCTTTCTTT. It codes for CASSKVALTEAFF.

This clonotype was detected many times. The gene calls are TRBV6-1 and TRBJ1-2; no reliable D call. Germline CDR1 and CDR2: MNHNS and SASEGT. The V gene lost 6 bases and the J gene lost 5 bases, with 13 bases spanning the gap. CDR3 length: 13 residues. The CDR3 nucleotides are TGTGCCAGCAGAGCGGATAGAGATTATGGCTACACCTTC. This codes for CASRADRDYGYTF.

The genes are TRBV30 and TRBJ1-1; D call uncertain. Per the germline V gene, CDR1 is GTSNPN and CDR2 is SVGIG (reference sequence). The CDR3 is made up of 11 amino acids. V dropped 0 bases and J dropped 3 bases, with 2 bases sitting between them. The chain's CDR3 is CAWSVDTEAFF. CDR3 nucleotide sequence: TGTGCCTGGAGTGTGGACACTGAAGCTTTCTTT.

This chain links TRBV14 with TRBJ2-4; 8 nucleotides align to TRBD1. The CDR3 extends over 18 amino acids. The V and J ends lost 4 bases and 0 bases, in that order; junction bases with no gene match: 11. CDR1 SGHDN and CDR2 FVKESK come from the germline V gene. The CDR3 region is CASSPRWGTGEAKNIQYF. Written as DNA, the CDR3 is TGTGCCAGCAGCCCGCGATGGGGGACAGGAGAAGCCAAAAACATTCAGTACTTC.

V usage is TRBV14 and J usage is TRBJ2-7; no clear D gene. The V end lost 0 bases, the J end lost 0 bases, and 18 bases lay between the germline ends. The CDR3 runs 18 residues. The V gene's germline CDR1 is SGHDN and CDR2 FVKESK. The CDR3 is CASSQDVGFTQSSYEQYF. CDR3 bases: TGTGCCAGCAGCCAAGATGTAGGGTTTACTCAGAGCTCCTACGAGCAGTACTTC. The full variable domain, with the rest looked up from reference TRBV14 and TRBJ2-7, is EAGVTQFPSHSVIEKGQTVTLRCDPISGHDNLYWYRRVMGKEIKFLLHFVKESKQDESGMPNNRFLAERTGGTYSTLKVQPAELEDSGVYFCASSQDVGFTQSSYEQYFGPGTRLTVT.

This sequence joins TRBV7-9 and TRBJ1-1, with D unclear. This CDR3 is built from 13 residues. Trimming stripped 6 bases from V and 3 bases from J, with 11 bases between. The germline V gene encodes CDR1 SEHNR and CDR2 FQNEAQ (reference sequence). The CDR3 DNA follows: TGTGCCAGCAGATCTCTCCTTGACACTGAAGCTTTCTTT. Translating it yields CASRSLLDTEAFF.

This clonotype was counted many times. The chain recombines TRBV19 with TRBJ1-5; tentatively, D is TRBD1 (6 bases). The CDR3 spans 14 residues. The V gene lost 8 bases and the J gene lost 6 bases, with 17 bases spanning the gap. Germline CDR1 and CDR2: LNHDA and SQIVND (reference sequence). In DNA form, the CDR3 reads TGTGCCAGTTCGATCAGGGGCAGTGTTCAGCCCCAGCATTTT. Protein sequence: CASSIRGSVQPQHF. The full variable domain, its missing parts supplied by reference TRBV19 and TRBJ1-5, is DGGITQSPKYLFRKEGQNVTLSCEQNLNHDAMYWYRQDPGQGLRLIYYSQIVNDFQKGDIAEGYSVSREKKESFPLTVTSAQKNPTAFYLCASSIRGSVQPQHFGDGTRLSIL.

Comment on this clonotype: At one end the junction does not follow the germline gene, possibly because of a read error. The rearrangement links TRBV29-1 to TRBJ1-4; D is possibly TRBD1 (6 bases). The length of the CDR3 is 11 residues. Germline V CDR1 and CDR2: SQVTM, ANQGSEA. CDR3 region: CSGGDNGKLFF. CDR3 nucleotides: TGCAGCGGTGGGGACAATGGAAAACTGTTTTTT.

With respect to this clonotype: Relative to the germline gene, one junction end is altered; a read error may explain this. This chain uses TRBV27 with TRBJ1-6; the D gene is possibly TRBD1 (5 bases). This CDR3 comprises 13 residues. Germline CDR1 is MNHEY and CDR2 is SMNVEV (reference sequence). The DNA for the CDR3 is TGTGCTAGCAGTTTATTGGGGGATTCACCCCTCCACTTT. It translates to CASSLLGDSPLHF.

This clonotype was seen ten or more times. This chain joins TRBV20-1 and TRBJ2-5, with TRBD2 matching over 9 bases. This CDR3 region has 15 residues. After removal of 0 bases from V and 5 bases from J, the junction contained 7 bases not matched to a gene. Looked up from germline, CDR1 is DFQATT and CDR2 is SNEGSKA (reference sequence). DNA for the CDR3: TGCAGTGCTAGAGACCCAGCGGGGGGAGGGGAGACCCAGTACTTC. It encodes CSARDPAGGGETQYF.

The sample holds many counts of this clonotype. The V gene is TRBV25-1, the J gene TRBJ1-6; no firm D call. Per the germline V gene, CDR1 is MGHDK and CDR2 is SYGVNS. Trimming stripped 9 bases from V and 0 bases from J, with 12 bases between. The CDR3 has 15 residues. CDR3 protein: CASHIGSSYNSPLHF. CDR3 coding DNA: TGTGCCAGTCACATAGGATCCTCCTATAATTCACCCCTCCACTTT.

This clonotype was picked up a small number of times. The chain employs TRBV20-1 and TRBJ1-1; a possible D gene is TRBD1 (6 bases). CDR1 is DFQATT, CDR2 SNEGSKA, per germline (reference sequence). The CDR3 contains 12 residues. The V and J ends lost 5 bases and 3 bases respectively, with 10 bases between them. This chain's CDR3 is CSAGRGHTEAFF. In nucleotides, the CDR3 is TGCAGTGCTGGCAGGGGTCACACTGAAGCTTTCTTT.